Listed below are T cell receptor beta chains from one sample, sequenced in a study of CXCR3-negative and CXCR3-positive naive CD8 T cells. One entry per CDR3 protein, without DNA, is what TCRdb gives after re-calling the 5' RACE reads. This sample's table reports 130,000 to 150,000 distinct CDR3 sequences. Sequenced material: naive CXCR3+ CD8+ T cells from blood. The receptors stem from a human donor in good health. Some clones in this sample may be carry-over from other donors' samples. Both conserved end residues are part of each CDR3.

J: TRBJ2-1; V: TRBV10-3; CDR3: CAISESRDYYNEQFF
J: TRBJ1-1; V: TRBV9; CDR3: CASSTPGGGNTEAFF
J: TRBJ1-1; V: TRBV5-1; CDR3: CASSRGLEAFF
J: TRBJ2-7; V: TRBV15; CDR3: CATSTGRSYEQYF
J: TRBJ2-1; V: TRBV29-1; CDR3: CSVGGLRDRGDNEQFF
J: TRBJ2-7; V: TRBV5-5; CDR3: CASSWTGGGYEQYF
J: TRBJ1-6; V: TRBV27; CDR3: CASSPGGGLNSPLHF
J: TRBJ1-6; V: TRBV12-3/TRBV12-4; CDR3: CASRIHGGRSPLHF
J: TRBJ1-1; V: TRBV25-1; CDR3: CASRLHWSVEAFF
J: TRBJ2-1; V: TRBV6-5; CDR3: CASSSSGTLYNEQFF
J: TRBJ1-5; V: TRBV4-2; CDR3: CASSQSPGLEKNQPQHF
J: TRBJ1-6; V: TRBV4-2; CDR3: CASSQVLNSPLHF
J: TRBJ2-1; V: TRBV5-1; CDR3: CASSLGLAGILEQFF
J: TRBJ2-5; V: TRBV5-1; CDR3: CASSWTIEETQYF
J: TRBJ1-5; V: TRBV23-1; CDR3: CASSQRGDRVQPQHF
J: TRBJ1-1; V: TRBV14; CDR3: CASSQVYRPTEAFF
J: TRBJ2-5; V: TRBV29-1; CDR3: CSVGPAGEEETQYF
J: TRBJ1-1; V: TRBV4-2; CDR3: CASSQPDRPEAFF
J: TRBJ1-2; V: TRBV4-1; CDR3: CASSQVTASNYGYTF
J: TRBJ1-1; V: TRBV19; CDR3: CASSVYGLNTEAFF
J: TRBJ2-7; V: TRBV20-1; CDR3: CSARGQGSYEQYF
J: TRBJ2-7; V: TRBV7-9; CDR3: CASSPLAAVYEQYF
J: TRBJ2-7; V: TRBV10-3; CDR3: CAISEPEGDYEQYF
J: TRBJ2-7; V: TRBV25-1; CDR3: CASSETGSSYEQYF
J: TRBJ2-7; V: TRBV27; CDR3: CASSLSKSSYEQYF
J: TRBJ1-5; V: TRBV28; CDR3: CASFTADQPQHF
J: TRBJ2-7; V: TRBV20-1; CDR3: CSARDWGAYEQYF
J: TRBJ1-1; V: TRBV29-1; CDR3: CSVEGGVNTEAFF
J: TRBJ2-7; V: TRBV7-2; CDR3: CASSPFPGQGREQYF
J: TRBJ2-7; V: TRBV13; CDR3: CASSLVSGSYEQYF
J: TRBJ2-5; V: TRBV29-1; CDR3: CSVPPGPLPRADQETQYF
J: TRBJ2-1; V: TRBV5-1; CDR3: CASSWKTSGGPANEQFF
J: TRBJ2-7; V: TRBV6-1; CDR3: CASRSGTSIYEQYF
J: TRBJ2-1; V: TRBV20-1; CDR3: CSARGPLAGDKEQFF
J: TRBJ1-1; V: TRBV30; CDR3: CAHHLETTNTEAFF
J: TRBJ2-5; V: TRBV7-2; CDR3: CASKDPGQPQETQYF
J: TRBJ2-7; V: TRBV5-1; CDR3: CASSWETGGREQYF
J: TRBJ2-1; V: TRBV19; CDR3: CASSLTSGGPNEQFF
J: TRBJ2-5; V: TRBV5-5; CDR3: CASSLRLAGDEETQYF
J: TRBJ1-1; V: TRBV2; CDR3: CASSEAVAARSEAFF
J: TRBJ2-7; V: TRBV27; CDR3: CASSDSGEQYF
J: TRBJ2-1; V: TRBV6-5; CDR3: CASSSYMGLAGGDDEQFF
J: TRBJ1-1; V: TRBV29-1; CDR3: CSVGHEGTEAFF
J: TRBJ1-1; V: TRBV20-1; CDR3: CSARPRTGPTEAFF
J: TRBJ2-5; V: TRBV5-1; CDR3: CASSLAVTPSRKETQYF
J: TRBJ2-6; V: TRBV28; CDR3: CASSVTSGANVLTF